A single sample is the source of the 31 T cell receptor beta chains below, sequenced in a study of regulatory T cells in long-lasting Graves disease. The time point here: newly diagnosed GD, antithyroid drugs for less than 3 months. Preparation of the TCR library used RNA extracted from PBMCs. Relying on iRepertoire HTBI primers and Arm-PCR of CDR3 regions, the team built TCR beta libraries. Using its own MiXCR run on the multiplex PCR reads, TCRdb lists one record per CDR3 protein. The profile covers approximately 540,000 distinct CDR3 sequences, with around 12% appearing a single time and roughly 8.2% taken by the ten largest. These data also featured in a second study, about T cells in Graves' hyperthyroidism and ophthalmopathy.

Material: peripheral blood mononuclear cells (PBMCs), obtained at new diagnosis, from a patient treated with antithyroid drugs. The receptors were sampled from a woman in her thirties with Graves disease.

Many counts were recorded for this clonotype. The gene calls are TRBV29-1 and TRBJ1-2, with D uncertain. Germline assignment: CDR1 SQVTM and CDR2 ANQGSEA. This CDR3 region has 14 residues. Deletions cut 3 bases from V and 8 bases from J, with 19 bases between. CDR3 sequence (DNA): TGCAGCGTTGACCAGATAACTTCTGGGGAAGGCTACACCTTC. Translation: CSVDQITSGEGYTF. Supplemented by reference TRBV29-1 and TRBJ1-2, the full variable domain reads SAVISQKPSRDICQRGTSLTIQCQVDSQVTMMFWYRQQPGQSLTLIATANQGSEATYESGFVIDKFPISRPNLTFSTLTVSNMSPEDSSIYLCSVDQITSGEGYTFGSGTRLTVV.

The sample holds a few counts of this clonotype. The J gene is TRBJ2-2, the V gene TRBV4-1; 9 positions agree with TRBD2. V dropped 4 bases and J dropped 13; count of bases not matched to a gene: 19. The length of the CDR3 is 17 residues. Germline V gene lookup returns CDR1 MGHRA and CDR2 YSYEKL. This CDR3 is CASSLILKRGDHIRLFF. The DNA of the CDR3 is TGCGCCAGCAGCCTGATACTAAAGCGGGGGGACCATATACGGCTGTTTTTT.

The chain's CDR3 is CASSPQQGAFSYEQYF. The CDR3 bases are TGTGCCAGCAGTCCCCAACAGGGGGCCTTCTCCTACGAGCAGTACTTC. The V call is TRBV12-3 or TRBV12-4, the J call TRBJ2-7; 9 bases are a match to TRBD1. This CDR3 spans 16 amino acids. V lost 5 bases, J lost 0 bases, and 8 bases stayed unmatched.

This clonotype appeared many times. The chain has TRBV6-2 or TRBV6-3 and TRBJ2-1; TRBD2 agrees at 13 bases. Germline trimming cut 4 bases from V and 5 bases from J; bases unmatched to any gene: 2. The CDR3 spans 15 residues. Per the germline V gene, CDR1 is MNHEY and CDR2 is SVGEGT. In nucleotides, the CDR3 is TGTGCCAGCAGTTGGACTAGCGGGAGTCACAATGAGCAGTTCTTC. Translated, it gives CASSWTSGSHNEQFF.

This clonotype was seen many times. The rearrangement uses TRBV10-3 and TRBJ2-3; D ambiguous. The germline CDR1 and CDR2 sequences are ENHRY and SYGVKD. The CDR3 runs 12 residues. The V gene lost 6 bases and the J gene lost 6 bases, with 10 bases spanning the gap. The CDR3 sequence is CAIRTPGDTQYF. CDR3 DNA sequence: TGTGCCATCAGGACCCCCGGGGATACGCAGTATTTT.

Many counts were recorded for this clonotype. The chain carries TRBV9 and TRBJ2-3; tentatively, D is TRBD1 or TRBD2 (6 bases each). V was trimmed by 3 bases and J by 0 bases, leaving 14 bases between them. This CDR3 contains 16 residues. Germline CDR1 SGDLS, CDR2 YYNGEE. The chain's CDR3 is CASSDLTGTSTDTQYF. CDR3 coding DNA: TGTGCCAGCAGCGACCTTACAGGGACTAGCACAGATACGCAGTATTTT.

This clonotype has a count of ten or more. V is TRBV6-9 and J is TRBJ2-3; D is ambiguous. Per germline, CDR1 MNHGY and CDR2 SVAAGI. Trimming shortened V by 3 bases and J by 5 bases, and 3 bases separated the two germline ends. The CDR3 length is 11 residues. In nucleotides, the CDR3 is TGTGCCAGCAGTTACGTAGATACGCAGTATTTT. This sequence encodes CASSYVDTQYF.

This clonotype was observed a handful of times. The J gene is TRBJ2-7, the V gene TRBV19, with 12 bases aligning to TRBD2. Looked up from germline, CDR1 is LNHDA and CDR2 is SQIVND (reference sequence). The CDR3 has 17 amino acids. Trimming at V came to 4 bases and at J to 6 bases, leaving 13 bases not matched to a gene. CDR3 bases: TGTGCCAGTAGTACACAACTACCTAGCGGGAGGGCCTTCGAGCAGTACTTC. This sequence encodes CASSTQLPSGRAFEQYF.

This clonotype was detected ten times or more. The CDR3 region is CASPWQGAYSPLHF. CDR3 sequence (DNA): TGTGCCAGCCCCTGGCAGGGGGCCTATTCACCCCTCCACTTT. V usage is TRBV28 and J usage is TRBJ1-6; 8 nucleotides align to TRBD1. This CDR3 contains 14 residues. Unmatched junction bases numbered 8, after V lost 8 bases and J lost 8 bases. Germline CDR1 and CDR2: MDHEN and SYDVKM.

This chain uses TRBV4-1 with TRBJ2-7; no reliable D call. The CDR3 consists of 14 residues. Trimming left V 2 bases short and J 0 bases short, with 8 bases between. Germline CDR1 reads MGHRA; CDR2 reads YSYEKL. CDR3 loop: CASSQMVASYEQYF. The CDR3 DNA is TGCGCCAGCAGCCAAATGGTGGCCTCCTACGAGCAGTACTTC.

On this clonotype: This may be a read error: a much more frequent sequence differs by one nucleotide. This rearrangement joins TRBV19 to TRBJ1-4; weak D call: TRBD1 (6 bases). This CDR3 is 13 amino acids long. Germline V gene lookup returns CDR1 LNHDA and CDR2 SQIVND (reference sequence). The CDR3 sequence: CASIWGAREKPFF. In DNA, the CDR3 is TGTGCCAGTATCTGGGGGGCGAGAGAAAAACCGTTTTTT.

This clonotype was found many times. The chain has TRBV9 and TRBJ2-5, with D tentatively TRBD1 or TRBD2 (5 bases each). The CDR3 is 13 amino acids. Germline-derived CDR1 and CDR2 are SGDLS and YYNGEE. Trimming took 3 bases from V and 5 from J, leaving 11 bases between them. CDR3 loop: CASSGGARETQYF. CDR3 nucleotide sequence: TGTGCCAGCAGCGGAGGGGCACGGGAGACCCAGTACTTC.

Many counts were recorded for this clonotype. The chain combines TRBV28 with TRBJ2-1, with no clear D. The germline gives CDR1 MDHEN, CDR2 SYDVKM. V was shortened by 8 bases and J by 7 bases, with 21 bases between the two germline ends. This CDR3 comprises 15 residues. CDR3 DNA sequence: TGTGCCAGCCAGAGGCCCCGGCCGTGGTTTAATGAGCAGTTCTTC. Its protein product is CASQRPRPWFNEQFF. Drawing the rest from reference TRBV28 and TRBJ2-1, the complete variable domain is DVKVTQSSRYLVKRTGEKVFLECVQDMDHENMFWYRQDPGLGLRLIYFSYDVKMKEKGDIPEGYSVSREKKERFSLILESASTNQTSMYLCASQRPRPWFNEQFFGPGTRLTVL.

In its sample, this clonotype was seen many times. At one of its ends the junction is not consistent with the germline gene, which may arise from a read error. V and J are TRBV28 and TRBJ2-5, with 9 bases aligning to TRBD2. Germline V gives CDR1 MDHEN, CDR2 SYDVKM. CDR3 length: 15 amino acids. In DNA, the CDR3 is TGTGCCAGCAGTCTGACTAGCGGAGGAAGGGAGACCCAGTGCTTC. It encodes CASSLTSGGRETQCF.

This clonotype was seen at least ten times. The chain links TRBV12-3 or TRBV12-4 to TRBJ2-5; no firm D call. The CDR3 spans 13 residues. V was pared by 5 bases and J by 5 bases, with 12 bases between. The CDR3 nucleotides read TGTGCCAGCAGTATTCATTCTCCGGAGACCCAGTACTTC. The encoded protein is CASSIHSPETQYF.

J is TRBJ1-2 and V is TRBV6-1, with a weak D call TRBD1 (6 bases). The CDR3 loop spans 14 amino acids. The germline V gene encodes CDR1 MNHNS and CDR2 SASEGT. The V and J ends lost 6 bases and 4 bases respectively, with 15 bases between them. The DNA of the CDR3 is TGTGCCAGCAGCCCGGACAGAACCCCCTATGGCTACACCTTC. This translates into CASSPDRTPYGYTF.

In its sample, this clonotype was seen many times. The rearrangement joins TRBV12-3 or TRBV12-4 to TRBJ1-1; a possible D gene is TRBD1 (6 bases). Trimming removed 4 bases from V and 5 bases from J, with 11 bases in between. CDR3 length: 13 amino acids. The CDR3 DNA reads TGTGCCAGCAGTTCCCAACAGGGAACTGAAGCTTTCTTT. Protein sequence: CASSSQQGTEAFF.

CDR3 amino acids: CASSLTSDGAYEQYF. Written as DNA, the CDR3 is TGTGCCAGCAGCTTAACTAGCGACGGAGCCTACGAGCAGTACTTC. The gene calls are TRBV7-3 and TRBJ2-7; TRBD2 might be the D (5 bases). Germline V gene lookup returns CDR1 SGHTA and CDR2 FQGTGA. Trimming removed 0 bases at V and 2 bases at J, with 11 bases between. The CDR3 consists of 15 residues.

The chain joins TRBV7-2 to TRBJ2-5; D is unresolved. Trimming took off 1 base at V and 5 bases at J, with 11 bases between the two ends. Germline CDR1 is SGHTA and CDR2 is FQGNSA. CDR3 size: 14 residues. CDR3 in DNA: TGTGCCAGCAGCTTAGGGGCCTCCTGGGAGACCCAGTACTTC. Its translation is CASSLGASWETQYF.

The rearrangement links TRBV14 to TRBJ2-1, with unresolved D. Germline V gene lookup returns CDR1 SGHDN and CDR2 FVKESK. The V gene lost 4 bases and the J gene lost 0 bases, with 16 bases spanning the gap. The CDR3 sequence is 17 residues long. The CDR3 nucleotides read TGTGCCAGCAGCCCTACTCAACGATATAGCTCCTACAATGAGCAGTTCTTC. Amino acid sequence: CASSPTQRYSSYNEQFF.

As for this clonotype: Only one base separates this from a far larger clonotype, so it likely reflects a read error. The chain employs TRBV6-4 and TRBJ2-7, with 10 bases that match TRBD2. The V gene's germline CDR1 is MRHNA and CDR2 SNTAGT. There are 14 residues in the CDR3. V was clipped by 6 bases and J by 3 bases; unmatched bases: 5. CDR3: CASSHSGRNYEQYF. Written as DNA, the CDR3 is TGTGCCAGCAGCCATAGCGGGAGGAACTACGAGCAGTACTTC.

This clonotype was recorded many times. This chain connects TRBV20-1 to TRBJ2-5; TRBD1 matches 9 bases. Germline assignment: CDR1 DFQATT and CDR2 SNEGSKA (reference sequence). CDR3 length: 13 amino acids. With V trimmed by 6 bases and J by 2 bases, 4 bases remained unmatched. CDR3 residues: CSASDRGQETQYF. The CDR3 nucleotides read TGCAGTGCCTCAGACAGGGGGCAAGAGACCCAGTACTTC.

This clonotype has a count of ten or more. The rearrangement links TRBV28 to TRBJ1-2; D perhaps matches TRBD1 (6 bases). CDR3 length: 14 amino acids. Germline V lookup: CDR1 MDHEN, CDR2 SYDVKM. Trimming pared 5 bases from V and 5 bases from J, leaving 15 bases between. CDR3 sequence reads: CASSDGGPHYGYTF. CDR3 in DNA: TGTGCCAGCAGTGATGGGGGGCCTCATTATGGCTACACCTTC.

This clonotype was detected many times. This chain links TRBV27 with TRBJ2-7, with D unresolved. CDR1 MNHEY and CDR2 SMNVEV come from the germline V gene (reference sequence). The CDR3 has 14 residues. Trimming cost V 4 bases and J 0 bases, with 10 bases left between them. CDR3 sequence: CASSSHDNSYEQYF. The DNA of the CDR3 is TGTGCCAGCAGTTCCCACGATAACTCCTACGAGCAGTACTTC.

The rearrangement links TRBV11-2 to TRBJ1-2; D is unresolved. Germline lookup yields CDR1 SGHAT and CDR2 FQNNGV. V lost 0 bases, J lost 5 bases, and 7 bases lay in between. This CDR3 has 13 residues. For the CDR3, the DNA is TGTGCCAGCAGCTTAGATCTGGGGTATGGCTACACCTTC. Translated: CASSLDLGYGYTF.

This clonotype has at least ten counts. V usage is TRBV13 and J usage is TRBJ2-1; no definite D call. Germline-derived CDR1 and CDR2 are PRHDT and FYEKMQ (reference sequence). This CDR3 has 15 amino acids. V gave up 0 bases and J gave up 4 bases, with 10 bases separating them. This CDR3 is CASSLGGDGYNEQFF. For the CDR3, the DNA is TGTGCCAGCAGCTTAGGGGGCGACGGGTACAATGAGCAGTTCTTC.

In the case of this clonotype: Being one base from a much bigger clone, this may be a read error. The gene calls are TRBV28 and TRBJ2-1, with D possibly being TRBD2 (5 bases). Germline assignment: CDR1 MDHEN and CDR2 SYDVKM. This CDR3 has 15 residues. CDR3 protein: CASGFFREHYNEQFF. CDR3 coding DNA: TGTGCCAGCGGTTTTTTCCGGGAACACTACAATGAGCAGTTCTTC.

This clonotype was observed many times. The rearrangement uses TRBV6-1 and TRBJ1-2; D is uncertain. Germline V gene lookup returns CDR1 MNHNS and CDR2 SASEGT. Deletions cut 10 bases from V and 2 bases from J, with 11 bases between. The CDR3 is 12 residues long. In nucleotides, the CDR3 is TGTGCCACCGGGTTTCGGAACTATGGCTACACCTTC. Encoded protein: CATGFRNYGYTF.

This clonotype was observed at least ten times. The V call is TRBV28, the J call TRBJ2-1; tentative D call: TRBD2 (5 bases). The CDR3 covers 12 residues. Trimming removed 6 bases from V and 5 bases from J, with 8 bases in between. CDR1 is MDHEN, CDR2 SYDVKM, per germline. The CDR3 DNA is TGTGCCAGCAGCTTAGCGCACAATGAGCAGTTCTTC. Translated, it gives CASSLAHNEQFF.

This clonotype was seen a few times. The junction departs from germline at one end; a sequencing error may be responsible. V is TRBV20-1 and J is TRBJ1-1; TRBD1 is a possible D gene (5 bases). Germline loops: CDR1 DFQATT, CDR2 SNEGSKA (reference sequence). The CDR3 is made up of 15 amino acids. The CDR3 coding sequence is TGCAGTGCTCCGGACCCCGGGACGGGGAACACTGAAGCTTCCTTT. This encodes CSAPDPGTGNTEASF.

V and J are TRBV15 and TRBJ1-5, with 9 bases fitting TRBD1. V gave up 5 bases and J gave up 5 bases; unmatched junction bases: 7. From germline, CDR1 is LNHNV and CDR2 YYDKDF (reference sequence). The CDR3 consists of 15 residues. The DNA of the CDR3 is TGTGCCACCAGCGAGCCGGGACAGGGTTATCAGCCCCAGCATTTT. Protein product: CATSEPGQGYQPQHF.